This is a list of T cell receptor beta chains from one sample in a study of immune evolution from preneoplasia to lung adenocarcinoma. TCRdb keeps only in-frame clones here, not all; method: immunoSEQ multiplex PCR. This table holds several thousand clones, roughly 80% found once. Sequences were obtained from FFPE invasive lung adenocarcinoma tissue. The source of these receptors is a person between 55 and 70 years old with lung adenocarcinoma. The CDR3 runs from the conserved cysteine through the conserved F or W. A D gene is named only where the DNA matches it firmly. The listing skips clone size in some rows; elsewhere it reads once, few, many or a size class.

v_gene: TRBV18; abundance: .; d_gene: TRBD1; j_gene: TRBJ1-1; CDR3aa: CASSPGQGRAFF; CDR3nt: TGTGCCAGCTCACCGGGACAGGGGAGAGCTTTCTTT
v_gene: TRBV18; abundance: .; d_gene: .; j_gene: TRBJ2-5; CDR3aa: CASSPQVGQETQYF; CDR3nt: TGTGCCAGCTCACCACAAGTTGGACAAGAGACCCAGTACTTC
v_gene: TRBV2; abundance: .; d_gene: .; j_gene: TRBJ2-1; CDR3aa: CASRETESSYNEQFF; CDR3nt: TGTGCCAGCAGGGAGACAGAGAGCTCCTACAATGAGCAGTTCTTC
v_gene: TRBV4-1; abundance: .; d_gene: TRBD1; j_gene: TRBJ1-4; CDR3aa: CASSQGQGLEKLFF; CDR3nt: TGCGCCAGCAGCCAGGGACAGGGGCTTGAAAAACTGTTTTTT
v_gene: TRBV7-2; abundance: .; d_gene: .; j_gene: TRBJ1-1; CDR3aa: CASSLETRTEAFF; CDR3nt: TGTGCCAGCAGCTTAGAGACGAGAACTGAAGCTTTCTTT
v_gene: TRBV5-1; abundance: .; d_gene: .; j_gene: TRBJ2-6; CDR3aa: CASSDSSGANVLTF; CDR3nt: TGCGCCAGCAGCGACAGCTCTGGGGCCAACGTCCTGACTTTC
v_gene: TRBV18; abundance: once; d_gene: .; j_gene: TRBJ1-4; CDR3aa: CASSPGLEKLFF; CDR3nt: TGTGCCAGCTCACCGGGCTTGGAAAAACTGTTTTTT
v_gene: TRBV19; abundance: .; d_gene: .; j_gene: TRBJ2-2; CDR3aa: CASSIPLRELFF; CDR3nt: TGTGCCAGTAGTATCCCTCTCCGGGAGCTGTTTTTT
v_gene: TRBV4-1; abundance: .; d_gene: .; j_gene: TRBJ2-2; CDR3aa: CASSHWDRVPGELFF; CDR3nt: TGCGCCAGCAGCCACTGGGACCGGGTTCCCGGGGAGCTGTTTTTT
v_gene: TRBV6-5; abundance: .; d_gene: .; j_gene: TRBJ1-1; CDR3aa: CASSSPRGTEAFF; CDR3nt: TGTGCCAGCAGTAGCCCAAGGGGCACTGAAGCTTTCTTT
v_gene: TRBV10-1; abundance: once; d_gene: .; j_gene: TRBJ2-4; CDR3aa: CASSGQFAGSKNIQYF; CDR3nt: TGCGCCAGCAGCGGACAGTTCGCGGGATCCAAAAACATTCAGTACTTC
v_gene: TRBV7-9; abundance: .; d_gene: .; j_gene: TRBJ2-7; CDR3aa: CASGAEVGEQYF; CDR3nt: TGTGCCAGCGGAGCGGAGGTTGGGGAGCAGTACTTC
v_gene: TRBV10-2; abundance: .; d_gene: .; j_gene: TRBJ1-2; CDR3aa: CASTQGRYGYTF; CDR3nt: TGCGCCAGCACTCAGGGGAGATATGGCTACACCTTC
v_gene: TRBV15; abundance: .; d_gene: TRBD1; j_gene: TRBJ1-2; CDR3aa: CATARDRVYGYTF; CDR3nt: TGTGCCACTGCTCGGGACAGGGTCTATGGCTACACCTTC
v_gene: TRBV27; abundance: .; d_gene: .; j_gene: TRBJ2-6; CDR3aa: CASSLEAYRAPFGANVLTF; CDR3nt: TGTGCCAGCAGTTTGGAGGCCTACAGGGCTCCCTTTGGGGCCAACGTCCTGACTTTC
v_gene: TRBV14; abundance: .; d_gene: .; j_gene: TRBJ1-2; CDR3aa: CASSQDWARDPDGYTF; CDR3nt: TGTGCCAGCAGCCAAGATTGGGCCAGGGACCCCGATGGCTACACCTTC
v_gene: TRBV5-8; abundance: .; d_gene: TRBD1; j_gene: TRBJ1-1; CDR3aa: CASSPMTGVDTEAFF; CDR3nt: TGTGCCAGCAGCCCCATGACAGGGGTTGACACTGAAGCTTTCTTT
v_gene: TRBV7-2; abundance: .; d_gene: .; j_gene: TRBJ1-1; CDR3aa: CATNPQMNTEAFF; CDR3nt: TGTGCCACTAATCCGCAGATGAACACTGAAGCTTTCTTT
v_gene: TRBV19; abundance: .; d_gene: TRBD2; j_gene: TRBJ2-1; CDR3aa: CASSRDSGTSGYNEQFF; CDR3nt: TGTGCCAGTAGTAGGGACTCCGGGACTAGCGGCTACAATGAGCAGTTCTTC
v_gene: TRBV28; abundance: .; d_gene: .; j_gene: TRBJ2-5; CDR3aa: CASSLMAGTPGTQYF; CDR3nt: TGTGCCAGCAGTTTGATGGCAGGGACCCCCGGGACCCAGTACTTC
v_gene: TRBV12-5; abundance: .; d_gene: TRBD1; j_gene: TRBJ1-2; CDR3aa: CASGFGALDRDGYTF; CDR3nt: TGTGCTAGTGGTTTTGGAGCCCTGGACAGGGATGGCTACACCTTC
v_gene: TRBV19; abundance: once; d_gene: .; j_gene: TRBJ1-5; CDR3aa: CASSIETGLGQPQHF; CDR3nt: TGTGCCAGTAGTATAGAAACAGGGTTAGGTCAGCCCCAGCATTTT
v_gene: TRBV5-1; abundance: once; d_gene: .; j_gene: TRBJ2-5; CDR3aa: CASSRNRGETQYF; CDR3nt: TGCGCCAGCAGCCGTAACAGAGGGGAGACCCAGTACTTC
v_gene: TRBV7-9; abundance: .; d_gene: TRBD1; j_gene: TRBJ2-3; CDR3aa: CASSFRQGIDMQYF; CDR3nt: TGTGCCAGCAGCTTCCGACAGGGGATAGATATGCAGTATTTT
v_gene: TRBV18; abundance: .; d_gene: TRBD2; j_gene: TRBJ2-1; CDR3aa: CASSPSPGGYNEQFF; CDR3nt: TGTGCCAGCTCACCGTCACCGGGGGGGTACAATGAGCAGTTCTTC
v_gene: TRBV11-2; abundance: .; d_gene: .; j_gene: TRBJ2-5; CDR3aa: CASSSLRRETQYF; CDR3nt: TGTGCCAGCAGCTCCTTACGAAGAGAGACCCAGTACTTC
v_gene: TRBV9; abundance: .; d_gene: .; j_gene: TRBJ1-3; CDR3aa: CASSSSIGNTIYF; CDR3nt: TGTGCCAGCAGTTCTTCCATCGGAAACACCATATATTTT
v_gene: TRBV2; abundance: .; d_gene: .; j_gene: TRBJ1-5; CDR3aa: CASMGDSNQPQHF; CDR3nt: TGTGCCAGCATGGGGGATAGCAATCAGCCCCAGCATTTT
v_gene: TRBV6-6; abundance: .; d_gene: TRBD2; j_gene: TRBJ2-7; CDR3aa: CASRPGLAGVLGEQYF; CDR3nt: TGTGCCAGCAGACCCGGACTAGCGGGAGTTTTGGGCGAGCAGTACTTC
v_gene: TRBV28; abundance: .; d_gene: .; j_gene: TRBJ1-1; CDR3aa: CASRRLAEAFF; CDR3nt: TGTGCCAGCAGAAGACTCGCTGAAGCTTTCTTT
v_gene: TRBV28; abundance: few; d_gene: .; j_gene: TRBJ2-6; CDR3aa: CASGNRRANVLTF; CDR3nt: TGTGCCAGCGGTAACAGGAGGGCCAACGTCCTGACTTTC
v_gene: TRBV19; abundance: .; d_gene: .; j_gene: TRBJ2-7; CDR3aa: CASSPGGGAYEQYF; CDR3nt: TGTGCCAGTAGCCCCGGGGGCGGGGCCTACGAGCAGTACTTC
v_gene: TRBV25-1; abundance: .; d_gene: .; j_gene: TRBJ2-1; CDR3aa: CASIRGGEQFF; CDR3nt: TGTGCCAGCATCAGGGGAGGTGAGCAGTTCTTC
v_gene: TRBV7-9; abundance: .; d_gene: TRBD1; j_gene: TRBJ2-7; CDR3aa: CASSYATGIKYEQYF; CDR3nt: TGTGCCAGCAGTTACGCGACAGGGATTAAATACGAGCAGTACTTC
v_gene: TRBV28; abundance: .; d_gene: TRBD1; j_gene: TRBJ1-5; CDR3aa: CASRWTGGASGQPQHF; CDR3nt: TGTGCCAGCAGATGGACAGGGGGCGCTTCGGGTCAGCCCCAGCATTTT
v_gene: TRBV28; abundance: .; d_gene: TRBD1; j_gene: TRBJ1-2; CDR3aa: CASSFRQGRYYGYTF; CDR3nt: TGTGCCAGCAGTTTTCGACAGGGGCGGTACTATGGCTACACCTTC
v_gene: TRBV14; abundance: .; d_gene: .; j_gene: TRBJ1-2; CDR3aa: CASSESGVLYGYTF; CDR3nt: TGTGCCAGCAGCGAATCGGGAGTCCTCTATGGCTACACCTTC
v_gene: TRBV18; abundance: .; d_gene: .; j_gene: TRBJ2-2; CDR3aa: CASSPQDTGELFF; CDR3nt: TGTGCCAGCTCACCACAGGACACCGGGGAGCTGTTTTTT
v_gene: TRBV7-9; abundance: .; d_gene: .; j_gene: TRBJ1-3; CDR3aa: CASRNGGSGNTIYF; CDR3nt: TGTGCCAGCAGAAACGGGGGATCTGGAAACACCATATATTTT
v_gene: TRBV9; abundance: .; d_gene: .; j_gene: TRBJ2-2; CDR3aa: CASSVQSRNTGELFF; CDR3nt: TGTGCCAGCAGCGTACAGTCCAGGAACACCGGGGAGCTGTTTTTT
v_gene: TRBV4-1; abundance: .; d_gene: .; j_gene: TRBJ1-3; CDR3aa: CASSHIYEANTIYF; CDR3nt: TGCGCCAGCAGCCACATCTACGAGGCAAACACCATATATTTT
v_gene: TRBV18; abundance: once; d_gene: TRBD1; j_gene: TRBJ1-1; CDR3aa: CASSPWTGRMNTEAFF; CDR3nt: TGTGCCAGCTCACCTTGGACAGGGCGGATGAACACTGAAGCTTTCTTT
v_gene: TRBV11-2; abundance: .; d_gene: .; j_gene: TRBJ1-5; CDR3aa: CASSSEVSNQPQHF; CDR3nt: TGTGCCAGCAGCTCCGAAGTAAGCAATCAGCCCCAGCATTTT
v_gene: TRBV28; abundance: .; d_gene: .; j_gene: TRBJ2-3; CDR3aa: CASSAPQENTDTQYF; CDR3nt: TGTGCCAGCAGTGCCCCGCAGGAGAACACAGATACGCAGTATTTT
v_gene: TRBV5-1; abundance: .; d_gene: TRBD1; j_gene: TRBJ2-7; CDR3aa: CASSSGQGVFGEQYF; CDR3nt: TGCGCCAGCAGCTCGGGACAGGGGGTTTTCGGCGAGCAGTACTTC
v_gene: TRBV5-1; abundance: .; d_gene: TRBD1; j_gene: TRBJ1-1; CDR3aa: CASSLAGQEVGTEAFF; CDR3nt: TGCGCCAGCAGCTTGGCCGGACAGGAGGTGGGCACTGAAGCTTTCTTT
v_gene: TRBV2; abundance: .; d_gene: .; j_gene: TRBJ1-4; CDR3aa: CASSRDYNEKLFF; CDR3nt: TGTGCCAGCAGTCGGGATTATAATGAAAAACTGTTTTTT
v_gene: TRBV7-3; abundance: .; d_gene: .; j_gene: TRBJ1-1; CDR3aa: CASSLSGHSNTEAFF; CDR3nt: TGTGCCAGCAGTTTATCGGGACACTCGAACACTGAAGCTTTCTTT
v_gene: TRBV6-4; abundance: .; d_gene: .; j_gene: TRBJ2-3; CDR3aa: CASSEAPSTDTQYF; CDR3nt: TGTGCCAGCAGTGAAGCGCCTAGCACAGATACGCAGTATTTT
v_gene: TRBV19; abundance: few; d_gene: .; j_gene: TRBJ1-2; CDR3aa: CASSTPRDGYTF; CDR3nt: TGTGCCAGTAGTACCCCCAGGGATGGCTACACCTTC
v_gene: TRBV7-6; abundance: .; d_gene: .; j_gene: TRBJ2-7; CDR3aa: CASSRDTFYEQYF; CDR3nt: TGTGCCAGCAGCCGGGACACTTTCTACGAGCAGTACTTC
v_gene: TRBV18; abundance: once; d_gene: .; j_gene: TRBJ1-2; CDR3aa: CASSPFSTGLSNGYTF; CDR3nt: TGTGCCAGCTCACCATTTTCTACAGGGTTGAGCAATGGCTACACCTTC
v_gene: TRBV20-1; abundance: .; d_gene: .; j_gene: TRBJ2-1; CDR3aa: CSARGYNEQFF; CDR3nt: TGCAGTGCTAGGGGTTACAATGAGCAGTTCTTC
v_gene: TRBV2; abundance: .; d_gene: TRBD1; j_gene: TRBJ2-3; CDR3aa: CASQGAADTQYF; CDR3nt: TGTGCCAGTCAGGGGGCTGCAGATACGCAGTATTTT